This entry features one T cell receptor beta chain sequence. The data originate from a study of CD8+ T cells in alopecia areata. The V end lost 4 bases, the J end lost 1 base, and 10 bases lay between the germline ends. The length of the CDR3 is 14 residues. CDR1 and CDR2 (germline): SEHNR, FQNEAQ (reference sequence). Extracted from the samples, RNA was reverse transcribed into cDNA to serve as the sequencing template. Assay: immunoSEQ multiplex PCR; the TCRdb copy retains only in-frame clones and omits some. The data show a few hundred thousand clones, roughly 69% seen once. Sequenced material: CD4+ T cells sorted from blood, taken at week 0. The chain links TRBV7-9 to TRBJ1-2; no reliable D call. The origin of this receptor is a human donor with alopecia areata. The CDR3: CASSSSGYNYGYTF. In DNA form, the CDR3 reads TGTGCCAGCAGCTCATCGGGTTATAACTATGGCTACACCTTC.